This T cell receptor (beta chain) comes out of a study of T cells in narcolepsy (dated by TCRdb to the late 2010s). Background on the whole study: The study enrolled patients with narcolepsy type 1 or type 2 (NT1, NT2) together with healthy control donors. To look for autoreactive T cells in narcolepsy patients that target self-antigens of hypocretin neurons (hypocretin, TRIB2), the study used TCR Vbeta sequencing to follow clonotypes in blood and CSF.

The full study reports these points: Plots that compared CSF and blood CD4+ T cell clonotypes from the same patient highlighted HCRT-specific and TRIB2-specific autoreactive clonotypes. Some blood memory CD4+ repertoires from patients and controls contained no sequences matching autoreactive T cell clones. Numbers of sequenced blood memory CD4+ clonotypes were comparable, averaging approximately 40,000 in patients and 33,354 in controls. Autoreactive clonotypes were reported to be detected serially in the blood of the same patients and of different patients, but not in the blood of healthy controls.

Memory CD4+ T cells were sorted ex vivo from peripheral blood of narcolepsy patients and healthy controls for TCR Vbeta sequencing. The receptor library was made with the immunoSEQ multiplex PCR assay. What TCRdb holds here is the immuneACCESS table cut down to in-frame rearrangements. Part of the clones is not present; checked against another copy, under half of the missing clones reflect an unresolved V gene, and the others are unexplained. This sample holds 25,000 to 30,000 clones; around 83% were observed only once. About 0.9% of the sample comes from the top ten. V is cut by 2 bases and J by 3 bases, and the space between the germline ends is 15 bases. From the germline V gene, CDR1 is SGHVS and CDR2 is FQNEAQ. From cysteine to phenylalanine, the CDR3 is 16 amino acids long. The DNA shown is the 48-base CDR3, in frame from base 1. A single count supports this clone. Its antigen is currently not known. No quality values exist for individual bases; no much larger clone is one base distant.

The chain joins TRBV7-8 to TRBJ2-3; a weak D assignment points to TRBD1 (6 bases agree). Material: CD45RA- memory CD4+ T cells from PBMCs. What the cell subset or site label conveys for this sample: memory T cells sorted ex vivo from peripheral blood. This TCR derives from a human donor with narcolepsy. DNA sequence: TGTGCCAGCAGCTTAAATATCCAGGGGAATACAGATACGCAGTATTTT. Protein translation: CASSLNIQGNTDTQYF.